This T cell receptor beta chain was recovered during a study of identical twins. Germline V gene sequence: CDR1 ENHRY, CDR2 SYGVKD. This CDR3 contains 16 residues. Unmatched junction bases numbered 5, after V lost 4 bases and J lost 0 bases. TCRdb re-analysed the 5' RACE reads in MiXCR, keeping a single row per CDR3 protein. The sample lists a few hundred thousand distinct CDR3 sequences, roughly 9.9% seen once, with roughly 3.2% in the top ten. This same sample was also part of a study on yellow fever vaccine responses in identical twins.

The source is a woman younger than 35 in good health. The source material was PBMCs. The genes are TRBV10-3 and TRBJ2-7, with 11 bases matching TRBD2. The CDR3 protein is CAISGLAGRLSYEQYF. Here the CDR3 DNA reads TGTGCCATCAGTGGACTAGCGGGACGCCTCTCCTACGAGCAGTACTTC.